A selection of T cell receptor beta chains follows, all from one sample in a study of T-cell memory formation after mild COVID-19. Each CDR3 protein is one row after TCRdb ran MiXCR on the 5' RACE reads. This table has about 430,000 distinct CDR3 sequences, 20% to 25% appearing once. Sequencing used PBMCs or a T cell subset sorted from them (not recorded which). Every receptor here comes from an adult woman who had mild COVID-19 (a few samples of this study predate the infection). Cell type and time point are not known. Each CDR3 is given with its conserved first and last residue. The order of the fields is J gene, clone size, CDR3 length, V gene, D gene, CDR3 protein, CDR3 DNA. D genes are given only for firm matches. The size entry is marked missing in some rows and otherwise reads once, few, many or a size class.

J gene: TRBJ2-2
clone size: NA
CDR3 length: 15
V gene: TRBV6-1
D gene: NA
CDR3 protein: CASLTQGANTGELFF
CDR3 DNA: TGTGCCAGCCTTACACAGGGAGCGAACACCGGGGAGCTGTTTTTT

J gene: TRBJ1-1
clone size: few
CDR3 length: 13
V gene: TRBV12-3/TRBV12-4
D gene: NA
CDR3 protein: CASSLIRVTEAFF
CDR3 DNA: TGTGCCAGCAGTTTAATCAGGGTCACTGAAGCTTTCTTT

J gene: TRBJ2-3
clone size: NA
CDR3 length: 16
V gene: TRBV3-1
D gene: TRBD1
CDR3 protein: CASSQVRTGYKNTQYF
CDR3 DNA: TGTGCCAGCAGCCAAGTTCGGACAGGGTATAAGAATACGCAGTATTTT

J gene: TRBJ2-7
clone size: few
CDR3 length: 16
V gene: TRBV29-1
D gene: NA
CDR3 protein: CSVEGGRQGSSYEQYF
CDR3 DNA: TGCAGCGTTGAAGGGGGTCGGCAGGGGAGCTCCTACGAGCAGTACTTC

J gene: TRBJ2-3
clone size: NA
CDR3 length: 14
V gene: TRBV27
D gene: TRBD1
CDR3 protein: CASSLGGTGDTQYF
CDR3 DNA: TGTGCCAGCAGTTTAGGAGGGACAGGGGATACGCAGTATTTT

J gene: TRBJ1-5
clone size: NA
CDR3 length: 17
V gene: TRBV11-2
D gene: TRBD1
CDR3 protein: CASSSGTGRPSNQPQHF
CDR3 DNA: TGTGCCAGCAGCTCCGGGACAGGGAGGCCGAGCAATCAGCCCCAGCATTTT

J gene: TRBJ2-2
clone size: few
CDR3 length: 14
V gene: TRBV6-4
D gene: NA
CDR3 protein: CASRQGLYTGELFF
CDR3 DNA: TGTGCCAGCAGGCAGGGATTATACACCGGGGAGCTGTTTTTT

J gene: TRBJ1-1
clone size: few
CDR3 length: 15
V gene: TRBV5-1
D gene: NA
CDR3 protein: CASSLLQEGHTEAFF
CDR3 DNA: TGCGCCAGCAGCTTGTTACAGGAGGGACATACTGAAGCTTTCTTT

J gene: TRBJ1-1
clone size: NA
CDR3 length: 16
V gene: TRBV5-4
D gene: NA
CDR3 protein: CASSPQPGRMNTEAFF
CDR3 DNA: TGTGCCAGCAGCCCTCAACCCGGGAGGATGAACACTGAAGCTTTCTTT

J gene: TRBJ2-1
clone size: NA
CDR3 length: 15
V gene: TRBV6-2/TRBV6-3
D gene: TRBD2
CDR3 protein: CASSYSLAGNHEQFF
CDR3 DNA: TGTGCCAGCAGTTACTCACTAGCGGGAAATCATGAGCAGTTCTTC

J gene: TRBJ2-5
clone size: NA
CDR3 length: 14
V gene: TRBV2
D gene: NA
CDR3 protein: CASSEWKGRETQYF
CDR3 DNA: TGTGCCAGCAGTGAATGGAAGGGGAGAGAGACCCAGTACTTC

J gene: TRBJ2-1
clone size: few
CDR3 length: 17
V gene: TRBV25-1
D gene: TRBD1
CDR3 protein: CASSDLDRGLPGNEQFF
CDR3 DNA: TGTGCCAGCAGTGACTTGGACAGGGGACTCCCGGGCAATGAGCAGTTCTTC

J gene: TRBJ2-5
clone size: NA
CDR3 length: 11
V gene: TRBV6-2/TRBV6-3
D gene: NA
CDR3 protein: CASSQRIVQYF
CDR3 DNA: TGTGCCAGCAGTCAAAGGATTGTCCAGTACTTC

J gene: TRBJ1-3
clone size: medium-sized
CDR3 length: 14
V gene: TRBV7-2
D gene: TRBD1
CDR3 protein: CASSSGTGGNTIYF
CDR3 DNA: TGTGCCAGCAGCTCCGGGACAGGGGGAAACACCATATATTTT